The subject of this entry is one T cell receptor (beta chain). Antigen unknown. The sample comes from a study of a mutant IDH1 vaccine in newly diagnosed glioma. The overall study: Radiotherapy alone preceded vaccination by 4-6 weeks; alternatively, vaccination started with temozolomide cycles.

The germline gives CDR1 SGHVS, CDR2 FNYEAQ. This CDR3 is 14 amino acids long. Trimming removed 2 bases at V and 5 bases at J, with 12 bases between. The method was immunoSEQ multiplex PCR; TCRdb's version includes in-frame clones alone and lacks a portion of them. Found here are more than 25,000 clones, 60% to 80% of them singletons; the top ten hold more than 9%. Documented time point: week 5, during vaccination. Mutant IDH1 20-mer peptide, at 300 ug, made up each vaccine dose, with topical imiquimod. The sample was PBMCs, taken from a glioma patient whose treatment included an IDH1 peptide vaccine. The source is a man in his forties with glioma. V and J are TRBV7-6 and TRBJ1-1; D perhaps matches TRBD1 (5 bases). This CDR3 is CASSLLVGETEAFF. The CDR3 DNA sequence: TGTGCCAGCAGCTTATTGGTAGGGGAGACTGAAGCTTTCTTT. The entire variable domain, with the rest obtained from reference TRBV7-6 and TRBJ1-1, is as follows: GAGVSQSPRYKVTKRGQDVALRCDPISGHVSLYWYRQALGQGPEFLTYFNYEAQQDKSGLPNDRFSAERPEGSISTLTIQRTEQRDSAMYRCASSLLVGETEAFFGQGTRLTVV.